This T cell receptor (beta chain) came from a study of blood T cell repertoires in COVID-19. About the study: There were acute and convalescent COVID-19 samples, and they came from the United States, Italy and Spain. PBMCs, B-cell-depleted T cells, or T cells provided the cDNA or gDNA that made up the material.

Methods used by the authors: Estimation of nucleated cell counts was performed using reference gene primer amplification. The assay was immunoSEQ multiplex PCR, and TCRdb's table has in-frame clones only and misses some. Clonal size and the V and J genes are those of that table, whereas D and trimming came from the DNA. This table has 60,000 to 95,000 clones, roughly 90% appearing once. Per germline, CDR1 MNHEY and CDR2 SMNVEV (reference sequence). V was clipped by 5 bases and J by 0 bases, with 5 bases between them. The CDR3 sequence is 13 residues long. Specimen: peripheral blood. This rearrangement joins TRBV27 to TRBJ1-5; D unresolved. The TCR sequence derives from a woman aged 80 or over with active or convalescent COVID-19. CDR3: CASSLGSNQPQHF. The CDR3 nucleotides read TGTGCCAGCAGTCTCGGTAGCAATCAGCCCCAGCATTTT.